Following are 6 T cell receptor beta chains from one sample sequenced in a study of T cell changes during pregnancy in multiple sclerosis. Profiled with immunoSEQ multiplex PCR; TCRdb holds only in-frame clones, not every one. The table lists 40,000 to 55,000 clones, 85% to 90% of them singletons. This specimen was peripheral blood, taken in the first trimester of pregnancy. The receptors were sampled from a female donor in good health, enrolled as a control in a pregnancy study.

This clone turned up a few times. V and J are TRBV28 and TRBJ1-5; 8 nucleotides agree with TRBD1. The CDR3 spans 14 residues. The germline gives CDR1 MDHEN, CDR2 SYDVKM. V lost 4 bases and J lost 9; bases outside the gene matches: 8. As DNA, the CDR3 is TGTGCCAGCAGTTCAGGACAGGGACTTTGGCCCCAGCATTTT. Encoded protein: CASSSGQGLWPQHF. The whole variable domain, filled in from reference TRBV28 and TRBJ1-5, reads DVKVTQSSRYLVKRTGEKVFLECVQDMDHENMFWYRQDPGLGLRLIYFSYDVKMKEKGDIPEGYSVSREKKERFSLILESASTNQTSMYLCASSSGQGLWPQHFGDGTRLSIL.

As DNA, the CDR3 is TGTGCCAGCAGCGGAACAAAGGCCGGGACAGGGCGAGATGGCTACACCTTC. Its protein product is CASSGTKAGTGRDGYTF. The chain carries TRBV9 and TRBJ1-2, with TRBD1 matching 9 bases. The V and J ends lost 3 bases and 6 bases, in that order; junction bases with no gene match: 15. The CDR3 has 17 residues. CDR1 is SGDLS, CDR2 YYNGEE, per germline.

This clone was seen a few times. V is TRBV19 and J is TRBJ1-5; no clear D. This CDR3 contains 14 residues. Germline-derived CDR1 and CDR2 are LNHDA and SQIVND (reference sequence). With 3 bases removed from V and 1 base from J, the gap between germline ends came to 7 bases. The DNA for the CDR3 is TGTGCCAGTAGTATTACCGCGAGCAATCAGCCCCAGCATTTT. This translates into CASSITASNQPQHF. The full variable domain, in which reference TRBV19 and TRBJ1-5 provide the parts outside the CDR3, is DGGITQSPKYLFRKEGQNVTLSCEQNLNHDAMYWYRQDPGQGLRLIYYSQIVNDFQKGDIAEGYSVSREKKESFPLTVTSAQKNPTAFYLCASSITASNQPQHFGDGTRLSIL.

The chain's CDR3 is CASSEGQGAGETQYF. The CDR3 coding sequence is TGCGCCAGCAGCGAAGGACAGGGGGCGGGGGAGACCCAGTACTTC. The J gene is TRBJ2-5, the V gene TRBV5-1, with 11 bases lining up with TRBD1. There are 15 residues in the CDR3. Germline V gene data show CDR1 as SGHRS and CDR2 as YFSETQ. The J segment lost 5 bases and the V segment lost 4 bases, leaving 7 bases of the junction unmatched. Variable domain in full (rest from reference TRBV5-1 and TRBJ2-5): KAGVTQTPRYLIKTRGQQVTLSCSPISGHRSVSWYQQTPGQGLQFLFEYFSETQRNKGNFPGRFSGRQFSNSRSEMNVSTLELGDSALYLCASSEGQGAGETQYFGPGTRLLVL.

V gene TRBV5-1 combines with J gene TRBJ1-4; the match to TRBD1 covers 9 bases. The V gene's germline CDR1 is SGHRS and CDR2 YFSETQ. With 2 bases clipped from V and 8 bases from J, the junction kept 4 bases outside the gene matches. This CDR3 has 14 amino acids. The chain's CDR3 is CASSLQGAGEKLFF. CDR3 sequence (DNA): TGCGCCAGCAGCTTACAGGGGGCTGGGGAAAAACTGTTTTTT.

CDR3 sequence: CASSLVAGPSETQYF. In DNA, the CDR3 is TGCGCCAGCAGCTTGGTAGCGGGGCCCTCGGAGACCCAGTACTTC. The chain links TRBV5-1 to TRBJ2-5, with 8 positions matching TRBD2. Germline V gives CDR1 SGHRS, CDR2 YFSETQ. This CDR3 is built from 15 residues. Trimming took 0 bases from V and 5 from J; bases not matched to a gene: 6.